Listed below are T cell receptor beta chains from one sample, sequenced in a study of PD-1 blockade in mismatch repair-deficient tumors. Clones were sequenced by immunoSEQ multiplex PCR, and TCRdb holds only the in-frame ones, with some missing. The sample contains 40,000 or so clones, 70% to 80% of which appear only once. The specimen comprised peripheral blood, sampled 4 weeks after starting pembrolizumab. The receptors come from an adult with mismatch repair-deficient cancer. CDR3s include the opening cysteine and the closing phenylalanine or tryptophan. A D gene is named only where the DNA matches it firmly. Expanded clones get a size class; other rows say once, few or many, or leave the size out.

abundance: .; d_gene: TRBD2; j_gene: TRBJ2-1; v_gene: TRBV13; CDR3aa: CASSLLVAGGAYNEQFF; CDR3nt: TGTGCCAGCAGCTTATTAGTGGCGGGAGGGGCCTACAATGAGCAGTTCTTC
abundance: .; d_gene: TRBD1; j_gene: TRBJ1-4; v_gene: TRBV25-1; CDR3aa: CASSDDRVRENEKLFF; CDR3nt: TGTGCCAGCAGTGATGACAGGGTACGAGAGAATGAAAAACTGTTTTTT
abundance: .; d_gene: .; j_gene: TRBJ1-3; v_gene: TRBV18; CDR3aa: CASSPLDSLSGNTIYF; CDR3nt: TGTGCCAGCTCACCTTTGGACAGCCTCTCTGGAAACACCATATATTTT
abundance: few; d_gene: TRBD2; j_gene: TRBJ2-7; v_gene: TRBV6-6; CDR3aa: CASSHPTSGVYEQYF; CDR3nt: TGTGCCAGCAGTCACCCGACTAGCGGGGTATACGAGCAGTACTTC
abundance: .; d_gene: TRBD2; j_gene: TRBJ2-7; v_gene: TRBV28; CDR3aa: CASRFRAGAEQYF; CDR3nt: TGTGCCAGCAGATTTCGAGCGGGAGCGGAGCAGTACTTC
abundance: .; d_gene: TRBD1; j_gene: TRBJ2-7; v_gene: TRBV19; CDR3aa: CASSPGDSGYEQYF; CDR3nt: TGTGCCAGTAGTCCCGGGGACAGTGGCTACGAGCAGTACTTC
abundance: .; d_gene: .; j_gene: TRBJ2-1; v_gene: TRBV4-1; CDR3aa: CASAKTRLPGSYNEQFF; CDR3nt: TGCGCCAGCGCTAAGACGAGACTACCAGGCTCCTACAATGAGCAGTTCTTC
abundance: .; d_gene: .; j_gene: TRBJ2-2; v_gene: TRBV5-6; CDR3aa: CASSLGTTGELFF; CDR3nt: TGTGCCAGCAGCTTGGGGACGACCGGGGAGCTGTTTTTT
abundance: .; d_gene: TRBD1; j_gene: TRBJ1-1; v_gene: TRBV5-1; CDR3aa: CASSLTGDTEAFF; CDR3nt: TGCGCCAGCAGCTTGACAGGGGACACTGAAGCTTTCTTT
abundance: .; d_gene: .; j_gene: TRBJ2-3; v_gene: TRBV7-6; CDR3aa: CASSLRLSSTDTQYF; CDR3nt: TGTGCCAGCAGCTTAAGACTCAGTAGCACAGATACGCAGTATTTT
abundance: few; d_gene: TRBD1; j_gene: TRBJ2-1; v_gene: TRBV11-2; CDR3aa: CASSFGTGWNEQFF; CDR3nt: TGTGCCAGCAGCTTCGGGACAGGGTGGAATGAGCAGTTCTTC
abundance: few; d_gene: TRBD2; j_gene: TRBJ2-7; v_gene: TRBV6-6; CDR3aa: CASQKRESEEQYF; CDR3nt: TGTGCCAGTCAAAAGCGGGAGTCGGAGGAGCAGTACTTC
abundance: .; d_gene: .; j_gene: TRBJ1-5; v_gene: TRBV30; CDR3aa: CAWSVGGGWLQPQHF; CDR3nt: TGTGCCTGGAGTGTAGGGGGGGGCTGGTTGCAGCCCCAGCATTTT
abundance: .; d_gene: .; j_gene: TRBJ2-2; v_gene: TRBV11-3; CDR3aa: CASRTTGELFF; CDR3nt: TGTGCCAGCCGAACTACCGGGGAGCTGTTTTTT
abundance: .; d_gene: TRBD2; j_gene: TRBJ2-1; v_gene: TRBV30; CDR3aa: CAWTLAGPGEQFF; CDR3nt: TGTGCCTGGACCCTAGCGGGACCAGGTGAGCAGTTCTTC
abundance: .; d_gene: TRBD2; j_gene: TRBJ2-7; v_gene: TRBV30; CDR3aa: CAWSELTAGLPGLAGATGKEQYF; CDR3nt: TGTGCCTGGAGTGAATTGACCGCCGGGCTGCCGGGACTAGCGGGAGCCACCGGGAAGGAGCAGTACTTC
abundance: .; d_gene: .; j_gene: TRBJ1-4; v_gene: TRBV10-3; CDR3aa: CAISEVGGRVGEKLFF; CDR3nt: TGTGCCATCAGTGAGGTTGGTGGCAGGGTAGGGGAAAAACTGTTTTTT
abundance: .; d_gene: .; j_gene: TRBJ1-3; v_gene: TRBV5-1; CDR3aa: CASSLGTILGNTIYF; CDR3nt: TGCGCCAGCAGCTTGGGGACTATTCTCGGAAACACCATATATTTT
abundance: .; d_gene: .; j_gene: TRBJ1-1; v_gene: TRBV5-1; CDR3aa: CASSSGRTNTEAFF; CDR3nt: TGCGCCAGCAGCTCGGGACGGACGAACACTGAAGCTTTCTTT
abundance: .; d_gene: .; j_gene: TRBJ2-7; v_gene: TRBV7-9; CDR3aa: CASSSPEDNYEQYF; CDR3nt: TGTGCCAGCAGCTCGCCGGAGGACAACTACGAGCAGTACTTC
abundance: few; d_gene: TRBD2; j_gene: TRBJ2-1; v_gene: TRBV7-9; CDR3aa: CALQGAGGPTEQFF; CDR3nt: TGTGCCTTGCAAGGGGCGGGAGGGCCAACTGAGCAGTTCTTC
abundance: .; d_gene: .; j_gene: TRBJ2-5; v_gene: TRBV30; CDR3aa: CAWSVPPPVWEETQYF; CDR3nt: TGTGCCTGGAGTGTACCCCCCCCGGTTTGGGAAGAGACCCAGTACTTC
abundance: few; d_gene: .; j_gene: TRBJ1-5; v_gene: TRBV28; CDR3aa: CASSLWQSNQPQHF; CDR3nt: TGTGCCAGCAGTTTATGGCAGAGCAATCAGCCCCAGCATTTT
abundance: .; d_gene: .; j_gene: TRBJ1-2; v_gene: TRBV6-1; CDR3aa: CATTWTGGLYGYTF; CDR3nt: TGTGCCACCACATGGACCGGGGGCCTCTATGGCTACACCTTC
abundance: few; d_gene: TRBD2; j_gene: TRBJ2-7; v_gene: TRBV5-1; CDR3aa: CASSLYGRDEQYF; CDR3nt: TGCGCCAGCAGCTTGTACGGGAGGGACGAGCAGTACTTC
abundance: once; d_gene: TRBD1; j_gene: TRBJ2-6; v_gene: TRBV5-4; CDR3aa: CASSSGTGISGANVLTF; CDR3nt: TGTGCCAGCAGCTCCGGGACAGGGATCTCTGGGGCCAACGTCCTGACTTTC
abundance: .; d_gene: .; j_gene: TRBJ1-2; v_gene: TRBV7-9; CDR3aa: CASSPSGQNYGYTF; CDR3nt: TGTGCCAGCAGCCCCTCTGGGCAGAACTATGGCTACACCTTC
abundance: .; d_gene: TRBD1; j_gene: TRBJ2-5; v_gene: TRBV27; CDR3aa: CASSLTRTGQETQYF; CDR3nt: TGTGCCAGCAGTTTAACCAGGACAGGCCAAGAGACCCAGTACTTC
abundance: few; d_gene: TRBD1; j_gene: TRBJ1-2; v_gene: TRBV10-3; CDR3aa: CAISGQGLGGYTF; CDR3nt: TGTGCCATCAGCGGACAGGGGTTGGGTGGCTACACCTTC
abundance: .; d_gene: TRBD2; j_gene: TRBJ2-3; v_gene: TRBV2; CDR3aa: CASKREGATDTQYF; CDR3nt: TGTGCCAGTAAGCGGGAGGGGGCCACAGATACGCAGTATTTT
abundance: .; d_gene: .; j_gene: TRBJ2-1; v_gene: TRBV10-3; CDR3aa: CATQTDYNEQFF; CDR3nt: TGTGCCACCCAAACGGACTACAATGAGCAGTTCTTC
abundance: medium-sized; d_gene: TRBD1; j_gene: TRBJ2-7; v_gene: TRBV6-1; CDR3aa: CASSEVGQGLSYEQYF; CDR3nt: TGTGCCAGCAGTGAAGTGGGACAGGGGCTCTCCTACGAGCAGTACTTC
abundance: .; d_gene: .; j_gene: TRBJ2-7; v_gene: TRBV5-6; CDR3aa: CASSLGGGGSYEQYF; CDR3nt: TGTGCCAGCAGCCTCGGAGGGGGAGGATCCTACGAGCAGTACTTC
abundance: .; d_gene: TRBD1; j_gene: TRBJ1-1; v_gene: TRBV6-1; CDR3aa: CASPAGQGTTEAFF; CDR3nt: TGTGCCAGCCCCGCGGGACAGGGCACCACTGAAGCTTTCTTT
abundance: .; d_gene: .; j_gene: TRBJ1-2; v_gene: TRBV4-1; CDR3aa: CASSPLLGVRVYGYTF; CDR3nt: TGCGCCAGCAGCCCACTGTTAGGGGTAAGGGTTTATGGCTACACCTTC
abundance: .; d_gene: .; j_gene: TRBJ1-5; v_gene: TRBV7-9; CDR3aa: CASSFSPAINQPQHF; CDR3nt: TGTGCCAGCAGCTTCAGCCCAGCCATCAATCAGCCCCAGCATTTT
abundance: once; d_gene: TRBD2; j_gene: TRBJ2-3; v_gene: TRBV5-6; CDR3aa: CASSFRAGGFSDTQYF; CDR3nt: TGTGCCAGCAGCTTTAGAGCGGGAGGGTTTTCGGATACGCAGTATTTT
abundance: .; d_gene: .; j_gene: TRBJ2-2; v_gene: TRBV4-1; CDR3aa: CASSPSSMNTGELFF; CDR3nt: TGCGCCAGCAGCCCAAGCTCGATGAACACCGGGGAGCTGTTTTTT
abundance: many; d_gene: .; j_gene: TRBJ2-7; v_gene: TRBV19; CDR3aa: CASSIWGNYEQYF; CDR3nt: TGTGCCAGTAGTATCTGGGGAAACTACGAGCAGTACTTC
abundance: .; d_gene: .; j_gene: TRBJ1-2; v_gene: TRBV4-3; CDR3aa: CASSQVGRESNYGYTF; CDR3nt: TGCGCCAGCAGCCAAGTCGGCAGGGAGTCTAATTATGGCTACACCTTC
abundance: .; d_gene: TRBD1; j_gene: TRBJ2-3; v_gene: TRBV7-6; CDR3aa: CASSLSGTGGTDTDTQYF; CDR3nt: TGTGCCAGCAGCTTATCCGGGACAGGGGGTACTGACACAGATACGCAGTATTTT